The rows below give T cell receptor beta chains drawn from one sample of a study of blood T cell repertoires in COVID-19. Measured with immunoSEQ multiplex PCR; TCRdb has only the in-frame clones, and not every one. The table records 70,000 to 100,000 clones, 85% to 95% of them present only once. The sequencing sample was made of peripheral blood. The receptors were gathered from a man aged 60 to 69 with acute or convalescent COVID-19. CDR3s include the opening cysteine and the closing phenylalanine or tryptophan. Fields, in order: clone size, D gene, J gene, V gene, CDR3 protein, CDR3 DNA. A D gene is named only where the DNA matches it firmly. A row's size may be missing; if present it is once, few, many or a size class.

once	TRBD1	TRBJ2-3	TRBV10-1	CASSEEQGATDTQYF	TGCGCCAGCAGTGAGGAACAGGGGGCAACAGATACGCAGTATTTT
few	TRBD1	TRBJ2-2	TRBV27	CASSRTGVTGELFF	TGTGCCAGCAGTCGGACAGGGGTGACCGGGGAGCTGTTTTTT
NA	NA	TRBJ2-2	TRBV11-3	CASSFTSPGELFF	TGTGCCAGCAGCTTCACTAGCCCCGGGGAGCTGTTTTTT
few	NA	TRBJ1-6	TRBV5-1	CASSSLGSYNSPLHF	TGCGCCAGCAGCTCCCTGGGGAGCTATAATTCACCCCTCCACTTT
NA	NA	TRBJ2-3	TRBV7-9	CASSFGTDTQYF	TGTGCCAGCAGCTTCGGCACAGATACGCAGTATTTT
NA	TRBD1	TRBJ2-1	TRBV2	CASRAGTGASNEQFF	TGTGCCAGCAGGGCCGGGACAGGGGCGAGTAATGAGCAGTTCTTC
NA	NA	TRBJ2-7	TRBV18	CASSIGQPSLGEQYF	TGTGCCAGCTCAATAGGACAGCCCTCCCTGGGCGAGCAGTACTTC
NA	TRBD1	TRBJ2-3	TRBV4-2	CASSQARGRYTDTQYF	TGTGCCAGCAGCCAAGCTAGGGGGCGTTACACAGATACGCAGTATTTT
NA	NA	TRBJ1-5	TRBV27	CASSLQGWNQPQHF	TGTGCCAGCAGTCTACAGGGTTGGAATCAGCCCCAGCATTTT
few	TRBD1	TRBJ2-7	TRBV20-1	CSASVERTGRWDEQYF	TGCAGTGCTAGTGTTGAGCGGACAGGTCGATGGGACGAGCAGTACTTC
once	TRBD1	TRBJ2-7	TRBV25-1	CASSLPGQGREQYF	TGTGCCAGCAGCCTCCCGGGACAGGGTCGGGAGCAGTACTTC
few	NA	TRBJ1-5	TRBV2	CASSESGRRQPQHF	TGTGCCAGCAGTGAGTCAGGGAGGAGACAGCCCCAGCATTTT
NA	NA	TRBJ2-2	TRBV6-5	CASSLTSWNTGELFF	TGTGCCAGCAGCCTAACTAGTTGGAACACCGGGGAGCTGTTTTTT
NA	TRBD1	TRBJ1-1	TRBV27	CASRHRTGGWFDTEAFF	TGTGCCAGCCGACACCGGACAGGGGGCTGGTTCGACACTGAAGCTTTCTTT
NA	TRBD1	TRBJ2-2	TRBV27	CASSPRGTGRTGELFF	TGTGCCAGCAGTCCAAGAGGGACAGGGAGAACCGGGGAGCTGTTTTTT
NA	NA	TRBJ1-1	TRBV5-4	CASSLGGEELNTEAFF	TGTGCCAGCAGCTTGGGAGGAGAAGAGTTGAACACTGAAGCTTTCTTT
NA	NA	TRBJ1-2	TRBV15	CATSRDGQYGYTF	TGTGCCACCAGCAGAGATGGGCAGTATGGCTACACCTTC
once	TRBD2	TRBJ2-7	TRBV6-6	CASTKTSGGLYEQYF	TGTGCCAGCACCAAGACTAGCGGGGGCCTCTACGAGCAGTACTTC
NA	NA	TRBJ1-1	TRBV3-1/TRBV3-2	CASSPNEGGGTEAFF	TGTGCCAGCAGCCCGAATGAAGGGGGGGGGACTGAAGCTTTCTTT
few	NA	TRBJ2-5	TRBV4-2	CASSQDWAGQETQYF	TGTGCCAGCAGCCAAGATTGGGCGGGCCAAGAGACCCAGTACTTC
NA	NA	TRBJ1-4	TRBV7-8	CASSPLSATNEKLFF	TGTGCCAGCAGCCCTCTCAGCGCAACTAATGAAAAACTGTTTTTT
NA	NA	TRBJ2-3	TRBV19	CASSISADTQYF	TGTGCCAGTAGTATAAGCGCAGATACGCAGTATTTT
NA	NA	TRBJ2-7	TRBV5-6	CASSLNPTKMGHLSYEQYF	TGTGCCAGCAGCTTAAACCCCACGAAGATGGGACATCTCTCCTACGAGCAGTACTTC
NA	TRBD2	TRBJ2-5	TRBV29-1	CSVDDPGLAGEETQYF	TGCAGCGTCGACGATCCGGGACTAGCGGGAGAAGAGACCCAGTACTTC
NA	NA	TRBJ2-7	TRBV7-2	CASSLAQGHEQYF	TGTGCCAGCAGCTTAGCGCAGGGGCACGAGCAGTACTTC
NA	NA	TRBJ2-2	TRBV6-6	CASKTDKNTGELFF	TGTGCCAGCAAAACAGACAAAAACACCGGGGAGCTGTTTTTT
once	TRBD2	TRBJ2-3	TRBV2	CASSEVAGTPDTQYF	TGTGCCAGCAGTGAAGTAGCGGGTACCCCAGATACGCAGTATTTT
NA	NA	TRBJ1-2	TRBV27	CASSKGGQNYGYTF	TGTGCCAGCAGTAAGGGGGGGCAGAACTATGGCTACACCTTC
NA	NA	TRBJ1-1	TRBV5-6	CASSLAARLNTEAFF	TGTGCCAGCAGCTTGGCCGCCCGGTTAAACACTGAAGCTTTCTTT
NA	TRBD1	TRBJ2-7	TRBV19	CASRRTGGIYEQYF	TGTGCCAGTAGACGGACAGGGGGAATTTACGAGCAGTACTTC
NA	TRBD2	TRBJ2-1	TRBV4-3	CASSQELSGISLNEQFF	TGCGCCAGCAGCCAAGAACTTAGCGGGATATCCCTGAATGAGCAGTTCTTC
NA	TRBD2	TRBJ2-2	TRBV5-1	CASSAWTSGDTGELFF	TGCGCCAGCAGCGCTTGGACTAGCGGAGACACCGGGGAGCTGTTTTTT